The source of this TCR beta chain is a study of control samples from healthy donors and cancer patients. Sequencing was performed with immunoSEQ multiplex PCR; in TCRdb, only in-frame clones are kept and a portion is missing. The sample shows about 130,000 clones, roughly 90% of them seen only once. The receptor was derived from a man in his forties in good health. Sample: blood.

This CDR3 reads CASSETVAGGSKQYF. In nucleotides, the CDR3 is TGTGCCAGCAGTGAAACGGTAGCGGGGGGGAGTAAGCAGTACTTC. The chain recombines TRBV6-1 with TRBJ2-7; 11 bases are shared with TRBD2. The CDR3 is 15 amino acids. Germline values: CDR1 MNHNS, CDR2 SASEGT. The V gene end was trimmed by 2 bases and the J gene end by 8 bases; junction bases not matched to a gene: 8.